A single sample gave rise to the 17 T cell receptor beta chains below, sequenced in a study of cytomegalovirus exposure and HLA in healthy donors. PCR involved 60 Vbeta and 13 Jbeta primers. Assay used: immunoSEQ multiplex PCR; TCRdb lists only in-frame clones, some missing. The sample has under 150,000 clones, 60% to 80% seen once; the top ten hold 1.5% to 2%. The sequencing input was PBMCs. These receptors came from a woman in her 30s in good health and CMV-seronegative.

J is TRBJ1-2 and V is TRBV10-3; 8 bases match TRBD1. Germline V gene lookup returns CDR1 ENHRY and CDR2 SYGVKD. V shed 0 bases, J shed 7 bases, and the junction held 4 bases outside the gene matches. The CDR3 runs to 14 residues. The CDR3 sequence is CAISESGQGRGYTF. CDR3 bases: TGTGCCATCAGTGAGTCCGGACAGGGCCGTGGCTACACCTTC.

The V call is TRBV6-1, the J call TRBJ2-3, with D tentatively TRBD2 (6 bases). The CDR3 sequence is 14 residues long. V was trimmed by 1 base and J by 5 bases, leaving 10 bases between them. Germline CDR1 MNHNS, CDR2 SASEGT. CDR3: CASSEGGVGDTQYF. CDR3 bases: TGTGCCAGCAGTGAAGGGGGGGTAGGAGATACGCAGTATTTT.

This chain links TRBV6-5 with TRBJ2-7; D gene ambiguous. The V end was cut by 0 bases, the J end by 0 bases, with 9 bases between. Germline values: CDR1 MNHEY, CDR2 SVGAGI. The CDR3 contains 15 residues. CDR3 bases: TGTGCCAGCAGTTACTCGATGATCAGCTCCTACGAGCAGTACTTC. Amino acids: CASSYSMISSYEQYF.

The gene calls are TRBV29-1 and TRBJ2-1, with 10 bases lining up with TRBD1. Germline assignment: CDR1 SQVTM and CDR2 ANQGSEA. Trimming took 6 bases from V and 3 from J; bases not matched to a gene: 8. There are 15 residues in the CDR3. CDR3 nucleotides: TGCAGCGTCCATACCGGGGACAGGGGCTACAATGAGCAGTTCTTC. As protein: CSVHTGDRGYNEQFF.

This clone has only one observation. V usage is TRBV29-1 and J usage is TRBJ1-5, with 10 positions matching TRBD1. The CDR3 loop spans 14 amino acids. Germline lookup yields CDR1 SQVTM and CDR2 ANQGSEA. V shed 6 bases, J shed 4 bases, and the junction held 6 bases outside the gene matches. DNA of the CDR3: TGCAGCGTGACCGGGACAGGGGTTAATCAGCCCCAGCATTTT. Protein product: CSVTGTGVNQPQHF.

The chain carries TRBV27 and TRBJ2-3, with TRBD2 as a possible D gene (5 bases). The V gene lost 6 bases and the J gene lost 6 bases, with 16 bases spanning the gap. This CDR3 has 14 residues. CDR1 is MNHEY and CDR2 is SMNVEV in the germline V gene (reference sequence). The CDR3 loop is CASSSGYHMDTQYF. CDR3 DNA: TGTGCCAGCAGCAGCGGCTACCACATGGATACGCAGTATTTT.

V usage is TRBV6-5 and J usage is TRBJ1-6, with unresolved D. CDR1 MNHEY and CDR2 SVGAGI come from the germline V gene. Trimming removed 6 bases from V and 9 bases from J, with 12 bases in between. This CDR3 region has 13 residues. CDR3 sequence: CASSPDAGSPLHF. The CDR3 nucleotides read TGTGCCAGCAGCCCGGACGCGGGTTCACCCCTCCACTTT.

This clone has just one count. The chain recombines TRBV15 with TRBJ2-2, with 8 nucleotides matching TRBD1. The CDR3 is made up of 16 amino acids. V trimming: 0 bases; J trimming: 7 bases; junction bases outside the gene matches: 7. Germline CDR1 and CDR2: LNHNV and YYDKDF (reference sequence). For the CDR3, the DNA is TGTGCCACCAGCAGAGATCAGGGGGCAAGAGGCGGGGAGCTGTTTTTT. It codes for CATSRDQGARGGELFF.

The chain combines TRBV5-4 with TRBJ2-1, with a weak D call TRBD2 (6 bases). The length of the CDR3 is 13 residues. Germline assignment: CDR1 SGHNT and CDR2 YYREEE (reference sequence). Trimming removed 2 bases from V and 4 bases from J, with 7 bases in between. The DNA for the CDR3 is TGTGCCAGCAGCTTTCGGGAGTACAATGAGCAGTTCTTC. It is translated as CASSFREYNEQFF.

This sequence joins TRBV7-6 and TRBJ2-2; 10 positions agree with TRBD2. CDR3 length: 16 residues. The V gene end was trimmed by 4 bases and the J gene end by 6 bases; junction bases not matched to a gene: 8. CDR1 SGHVS and CDR2 FNYEAQ come from the germline V gene. CDR3 bases: TGTGCCAGCAGCTCCGTCGGACTAGCGGACGCCGGGGAGCTGTTTTTT. Translated: CASSSVGLADAGELFF.

This clone occurred a few times. CDR3 DNA: TGTGCCAGCAGCTTAGCCGCGGGGTCCGGGGGTCAGCCCCAGCATTTT. Its translation is CASSLAAGSGGQPQHF. The rearrangement links TRBV7-9 to TRBJ1-5; D perhaps matches TRBD1 (5 bases). Between the trimmed V and J ends, which lost 0 bases and 6 bases, there was a span of 15 bases. There are 16 residues in the CDR3. Germline lookup yields CDR1 SEHNR and CDR2 FQNEAQ (reference sequence). The whole variable domain, remainder taken from reference TRBV7-9 and TRBJ1-5, is DTGVSQNPRHKITKRGQNVTFRCDPISEHNRLYWYRQTLGQGPEFLTYFQNEAQLEKSRLLSDRFSAERPKGSFSTLEIQRTEQGDSAMYLCASSLAAGSGGQPQHFGDGTRLSIL.

This rearrangement joins TRBV5-1 to TRBJ1-2, with 12 nucleotides matching TRBD1. CDR3 length: 17 amino acids. V was pared by 3 bases and J by 3 bases, with 9 bases of the junction left unmatched. CDR1 is SGHRS, CDR2 YFSETQ, per germline. CDR3 bases: TGCGCCAGCAGCTCTCGGGACAGGGGGCCGCTCGACTATGGCTACACCTTC. Its protein is CASSSRDRGPLDYGYTF.

This chain connects TRBV6-1 to TRBJ1-1; D is uncertain. Trimming shortened V by 6 bases and J by 2 bases, and 16 bases separated the two germline ends. Looked up from germline, CDR1 is MNHNS and CDR2 is SASEGT. This CDR3 has 15 amino acids. For the CDR3, the DNA is TGTGCCAGCAGGACCCACCGGGGAGGAAACACTGAAGCTTTCTTT. It is translated as CASRTHRGGNTEAFF.

CDR3 DNA: TGTGCCATCAGTGTCCCTGCCGCTTCCCGTCGGCCAGGCCACTATGGCTACACCTTC. Protein: CAISVPAASRRPGHYGYTF. The chain links TRBV10-3 to TRBJ1-2, with unresolved D. The CDR3 is 19 residues long. The ends were cut back, 4 bases at V and 3 bases at J, with 27 bases in the middle. Per germline, CDR1 ENHRY and CDR2 SYGVKD.

The chain carries TRBV6-6 and TRBJ1-2, with a tentative D call TRBD1 (6 bases). Per the germline V gene, CDR1 is MNHNY and CDR2 is SVGAGI (reference sequence). V was shortened by 0 bases and J by 2 bases, with 13 bases between the two germline ends. The CDR3 length is 16 residues. The CDR3: CASSYSVGGLNYGYTF. The CDR3 DNA follows: TGTGCCAGCAGTTACTCGGTCGGGGGGCTCAACTATGGCTACACCTTC.

The chain couples TRBV15 to TRBJ1-2; 8 nucleotides line up with TRBD1. This CDR3 has 16 residues. CDR1 is LNHNV and CDR2 is YYDKDF in the germline V gene (reference sequence). V shed 5 bases and J 4 bases; nucleotides not matched to a gene: 12. CDR3 nucleotides: TGTGCCACCAGCCGAACGGGCAGGGGGCTCGGCTATGGCTACACCTTC. Translated: CATSRTGRGLGYGYTF.

The chain carries TRBV2 and TRBJ1-6; 10 bases agree with TRBD1. The V gene's germline CDR1 is SNHLY and CDR2 FYNNEI. The J segment lost 7 bases and the V segment lost 10 bases, leaving 4 bases of the junction unmatched. The CDR3 is 13 amino acids. This CDR3 reads CATAGQGNSPLHF. The CDR3 DNA is TGTGCCACCGCGGGACAGGGGAATTCACCCCTCCACTTT. The full variable domain, completed using reference TRBV2 and TRBJ1-6, is EPEVTQTPSHQVTQMGQEVILRCVPISNHLYFYWYRQILGQKVEFLVSFYNNEISEKSEIFDDQFSVERPDGSNFTLKIRSTKLEDSAMYFCATAGQGNSPLHFGNGTRLTVT.